A selection of T cell receptor beta chains follows, all from one sample in a study of blood T cell repertoires in COVID-19. The data were produced by immunoSEQ multiplex PCR, yet TCRdb's version contains in-frame clones alone and is incomplete. The repertoire holds 250,000 to 300,000 clones, 89% seen once, with under 3% in the top ten. The sample comprised PBMCs or T cells enriched from blood (not recorded which). These receptors were obtained from a woman aged 45-65 years who had been exposed to COVID-19. The CDR3 runs from the conserved cysteine through the conserved F or W. The D gene is left open where the match is weak. Where a row states a size, it is once, few, many or the class of an expanded clone; other rows omit it.

NA NA TRBJ1-2 TRBV5-4 TGTGCCAGCAGCTTGGCCATTCCTAACTATGGCTACACCTTC CASSLAIPNYGYTF
NA once TRBJ2-5 TRBV29-1 TGCAGCGTTGCCGGAGAGACCCAGTACTTC CSVAGETQYF
NA once TRBJ2-7 TRBV30 TGTGCCTGGAGTTCAAGGGGCGAGCAGTACTTC CAWSSRGEQYF
NA NA TRBJ2-5 TRBV28 TGTGCCAGCAGTCGCCAGCAGGGGCGAGAGACCCAGTACTTC CASSRQQGRETQYF
NA NA TRBJ1-2 TRBV5-4 TGTGCCAGCAGCTTGAAAGCCTCGGGTGGTGGCTACACCTTC CASSLKASGGGYTF
TRBD1 NA TRBJ2-3 TRBV9 TGTGCCAGCAGCGTGACCGGACAGGGGGAAGGGAATACGCAGTATTTT CASSVTGQGEGNTQYF
NA NA TRBJ2-2 TRBV2 TGTGCCAGCAGTAATGAGTACACCGGGGAGCTGTTTTTT CASSNEYTGELFF
NA once TRBJ2-1 TRBV6-5 TGTGCCAGCAATTCCGCGGGGTACAATGAGCAGTTCTTC CASNSAGYNEQFF
NA medium-sized TRBJ1-3 TRBV30 TGTGCCTGGAGTGTATCGGGTTTTGGAAACACCATATATTTT CAWSVSGFGNTIYF
NA NA TRBJ1-1 TRBV21-1 TGTGCCAGCCCCTTGGAGGGCAGCCCGATGGCCACTGAAGCTTTCTTT CASPLEGSPMATEAFF
NA NA TRBJ2-7 TRBV7-2 TGTGCCAGCAGCGTCACCCAGCGAGGCGAGCAGTACTTC CASSVTQRGEQYF
NA NA TRBJ1-3 TRBV11-1 TGTGCCAGCAGCCCAGACGGGGCTGGAAACACCATATATTTT CASSPDGAGNTIYF
NA NA TRBJ2-1 TRBV5-1 TGCGCCAGCAGCTTGGCGGAGCGGAGCTCCTACAATGAGCAGTTCTTC CASSLAERSSYNEQFF
NA NA TRBJ1-3 TRBV7-9 TGTGCCAGCAGCCGCGCTGAGGACTCCGACTCTGGAAACACCATATATTTT CASSRAEDSDSGNTIYF
NA NA TRBJ1-2 TRBV5-4 TGTGCCAGCAGCACTAGACAGGCCTATGGCTACACCTTC CASSTRQAYGYTF
TRBD1 NA TRBJ1-6 TRBV2 TGTGCCAGCAAGCCCCTAGGACAGGACCTTGTCAATTCACCCCTCCACTTT CASKPLGQDLVNSPLHF
TRBD1 NA TRBJ1-5 TRBV4-2 TGTGCCAGCAGCCCCTGGACAGGGGGCCGAAGCAATCAGCCCCAGCATTTT CASSPWTGGRSNQPQHF
NA NA TRBJ2-7 TRBV7-9 TGTGCCAGCAGCTTAGCGCTCGGCGGGCTACACGAGCAGTACTTC CASSLALGGLHEQYF
NA NA TRBJ2-7 TRBV11-2 TGTGCCAGCAGTTTACTACGCGGGCAGTACTTC CASSLLRGQYF
NA NA TRBJ1-1 TRBV2 TGTGCCAGCAGTGTTGCAGGGATGAACACTGAAGCTTTCTTT CASSVAGMNTEAFF
TRBD2 NA TRBJ2-3 TRBV25-1 TGTGCCAGCAGTGAATTGGCGGGGGAGCTATTAAATACGCAGTATTTT CASSELAGELLNTQYF
TRBD1 NA TRBJ2-2 TRBV29-1 TGCAGCGTTGGGCTCGGGACAGGTCGAAGCGGGGAGCTGTTTTTT CSVGLGTGRSGELFF
NA NA TRBJ1-1 TRBV5-4 TGTGCCAGCAGCTTGGATCGGTACACTGAAGCTTTCTTT CASSLDRYTEAFF
TRBD1 NA TRBJ1-5 TRBV5-6 TGTGCCAGCAGCTTCGGGACAGGGGTTAGTCAGCCCCAGCATTTT CASSFGTGVSQPQHF
TRBD1 NA TRBJ2-7 TRBV5-6 TGTGCCAGCAGCGGGCGGACAGGGGGCTACGAGCAGTACTTC CASSGRTGGYEQYF
TRBD1 NA TRBJ1-2 TRBV18 TGTGCCAGCTCCGACCGTTGGACAGGGATTTTCTATGGCTACACCTTC CASSDRWTGIFYGYTF